This T cell receptor (beta chain) was recorded in a study of circulating tumor DNA in untreated peripheral T-cell lymphoma. Data came from immunoSEQ multiplex PCR; TCRdb stores just in-frame clones and leaves some out. The sample records over a thousand clones, around 70% being singletons. About this clone: No antigen is known for it.

Deletions cut 7 bases from V and 9 bases from J, with 23 bases between. There are 15 residues in the CDR3. Germline CDR1 reads SGHDT; CDR2 reads YYEEEE. Study results and limitations: In 76% of patients, tumor-specific clonotypes were identified. Detectable ctDNA after therapy showed a trend toward worse survival.

The sequence was collected from a human donor with peripheral T-cell lymphoma. J is TRBJ2-1 and V is TRBV5-6, with D hard to call. Sequencing was carried out using cell-free DNA from blood serum. The DNA of the CDR3 is TGTGCCAGCGGGTTCAGCGTGGGTATTACAATTGAGCAGTTCTTC. Encoded protein: CASGFSVGITIEQFF.